This is a list of T cell receptor beta chains from one sample in a study of cytomegalovirus exposure and HLA in healthy donors. Only in-frame clones appear in the TCRdb table, and some are missing; sequencing was by immunoSEQ multiplex PCR. Of 200,000 or so clones in the sample, 84% were seen once. The source material was PBMCs. The receptors here all came from a woman between 25 and 40 years old in good health and CMV-seropositive. Each CDR3 is given with its conserved first and last residue. D genes are given only for firm matches. Only part of the rows carry a size: once, few, many, or a class if the clone is expanded.

V	D	J	size	CDR3	DNA
TRBV5-1	.	TRBJ2-5	once	CASSLDGETQYF	TGCGCCAGCAGCTTGGATGGCGAGACCCAGTACTTC
TRBV2	.	TRBJ1-1	.	CASGARTLNTEAFF	TGTGCCAGTGGGGCCCGGACGTTAAACACTGAAGCTTTCTTT
TRBV5-6	TRBD2	TRBJ2-3	few	CASQTFKTSPSTDTQYF	TGTGCCAGCCAAACCTTCAAGACTAGCCCTTCCACAGATACGCAGTATTTT
TRBV30	.	TRBJ1-1	.	CAWRTYEPEAFF	TGTGCCTGGAGGACTTATGAGCCTGAAGCTTTCTTT
TRBV4-1	.	TRBJ2-7	.	CASSHPPRYEQYF	TGCGCCAGCAGCCACCCCCCCAGATACGAGCAGTACTTC
TRBV9	.	TRBJ2-2	.	CASSSYGELFF	TGTGCCAGCAGCAGCTATGGGGAGCTGTTTTTT
TRBV5-1	.	TRBJ1-2	.	CASSLGADYGYTF	TGCGCCAGCAGCTTGGGGGCAGACTATGGCTACACCTTC
TRBV2	.	TRBJ2-2	.	CASRKGQPNTGELFF	TGTGCCAGCAGGAAAGGACAGCCGAACACCGGGGAGCTGTTTTTT
TRBV28	.	TRBJ1-4	.	CASRHQGGDQWEKLFF	TGTGCCAGCAGGCATCAGGGCGGGGATCAATGGGAAAAACTGTTTTTT
TRBV6-6	TRBD2	TRBJ2-6	.	CASIAGGSGANVLTF	TGTGCCAGCATAGCGGGGGGATCTGGGGCCAACGTCCTGACTTTC
TRBV29-1	TRBD2	TRBJ2-3	.	CSARGQSTSGRGLVNTQYF	TGCAGCGCCAGAGGACAGTCGACTAGCGGGAGAGGGCTGGTAAATACGCAGTATTTT
TRBV27	.	TRBJ2-1	.	CASSPDLLALKAGEQFF	TGTGCCAGCAGTCCCGACTTACTAGCTTTAAAGGCGGGGGAGCAGTTCTTC
TRBV5-1	TRBD1	TRBJ2-5	.	CASSRRQGLQGYQETQYF	TGCGCCAGCAGCCGGAGACAGGGCCTCCAGGGGTACCAAGAGACCCAGTACTTC
TRBV27	TRBD1	TRBJ1-2	few	CASTRQGDRTGDYGYTF	TGTGCCAGCACTCGACAAGGGGATAGGACAGGAGACTATGGCTACACCTTC
TRBV10-3	TRBD1	TRBJ1-2	few	CAISESSQGAVYGYTF	TGTGCCATCAGTGAGTCGAGTCAGGGGGCGGTCTATGGCTACACCTTC
TRBV7-9	.	TRBJ1-5	.	CASGGVNQPQHF	TGTGCCAGCGGGGGGGTAAATCAGCCCCAGCATTTT
TRBV20-1	.	TRBJ2-5	.	CSARERETQYF	TGCAGTGCTAGGGAGCGTGAGACCCAGTACTTC
TRBV30	TRBD1	TRBJ2-7	.	CAWSVGQNYEQYF	TGTGCCTGGAGTGTGGGACAGAACTACGAGCAGTACTTC
TRBV7-9	.	TRBJ2-2	.	CASETGELFF	TGTGCCAGCGAGACCGGGGAGCTGTTTTTT
TRBV30	.	TRBJ1-2	.	CAWTEDSYYGYTF	TGTGCCTGGACCGAAGACAGCTACTATGGCTACACCTTC
TRBV6-5	TRBD1	TRBJ1-4	.	CASSDRVKLFF	TGTGCCAGCAGTGACAGGGTAAAACTGTTTTTT
TRBV7-2	TRBD1	TRBJ2-2	once	CASSLDRGPTGELFF	TGTGCCAGCAGCCTTGACAGGGGGCCTACCGGGGAGCTGTTTTTT
TRBV7-8	TRBD2	TRBJ2-7	few	CASSLLAGGGEQYF	TGTGCCAGCAGCTTACTAGCGGGAGGAGGAGAGCAGTACTTC
TRBV28	TRBD2	TRBJ2-7	.	CASRRAGGSSYEQYF	TGTGCCAGCAGACGAGCGGGAGGAAGCTCCTACGAGCAGTACTTC
TRBV6-5	.	TRBJ1-2	.	CASSLSGARDGYTF	TGTGCCAGCAGTTTATCAGGGGCCAGGGATGGCTACACCTTC
TRBV6-1	.	TRBJ1-3	.	CATPGGSTSGNTIYF	TGTGCCACCCCGGGGGGGTCTACCTCTGGAAACACCATATATTTT
TRBV18	TRBD1	TRBJ2-2	.	CASSDRVNTGELFF	TGTGCCAGCTCAGACAGGGTGAACACCGGGGAGCTGTTTTTT
TRBV6-1	TRBD1	TRBJ1-5	.	CASRERGGTGRSQHF	TGTGCCAGCAGAGAACGAGGGGGCACAGGCCGGTCCCAGCATTTT
TRBV27	TRBD1	TRBJ2-5	once	CASSWTGGSETQYF	TGTGCCAGCAGTTGGACAGGGGGTAGCGAGACCCAGTACTTC
TRBV28	.	TRBJ1-1	.	CASRRLTGNTEAFF	TGTGCCAGCAGACGACTGACGGGGAACACTGAAGCTTTCTTT
TRBV6-1	.	TRBJ1-4	.	CASKVQVNEKLFF	TGTGCCAGCAAGGTACAGGTGAATGAAAAACTGTTTTTT
TRBV5-6	.	TRBJ1-2	.	CASSGTLARYGYTF	TGTGCCAGCAGCGGGACTCTGGCTAGGTATGGCTACACCTTC
TRBV15	.	TRBJ2-5	.	CATSREDPGGRETQYF	TGTGCCACCAGCAGAGAGGATCCCGGGGGTAGGGAGACCCAGTACTTC